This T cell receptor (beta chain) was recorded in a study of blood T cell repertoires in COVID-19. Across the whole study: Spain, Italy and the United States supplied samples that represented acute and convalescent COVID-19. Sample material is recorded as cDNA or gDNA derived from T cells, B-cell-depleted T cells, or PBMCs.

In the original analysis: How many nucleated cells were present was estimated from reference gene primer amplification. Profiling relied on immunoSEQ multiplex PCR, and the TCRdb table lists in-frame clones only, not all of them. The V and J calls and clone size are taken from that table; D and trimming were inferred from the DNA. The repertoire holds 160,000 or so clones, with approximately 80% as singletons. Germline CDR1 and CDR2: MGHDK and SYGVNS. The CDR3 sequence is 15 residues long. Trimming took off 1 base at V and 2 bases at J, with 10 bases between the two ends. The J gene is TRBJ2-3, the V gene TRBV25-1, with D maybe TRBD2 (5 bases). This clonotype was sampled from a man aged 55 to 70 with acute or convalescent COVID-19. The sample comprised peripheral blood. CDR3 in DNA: TGTGCCAGCAGTGAATTTCGGGGAAACACAGATACGCAGTATTTT. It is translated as CASSEFRGNTDTQYF.